The present TCR beta chain was sequenced within a study of monozygotic twins with inflammatory bowel disease. TCRdb re-called the 5' RACE reads and catalogs CDR3 proteins one per entry, DNA excluded. The record lists 300,000 to 350,000 distinct CDR3 sequences, of which the ten most abundant hold 2% to 2.5%. Material for sequencing was blood. This clonotype was sampled from a human donor with ulcerative colitis or Crohn's disease, or a healthy co-twin of an affected twin (not recorded which).

CDR3 residues: CAWKRGEGAQEPQHF. The chain is built from TRBV30 and TRBJ1-5; TCRdb's assignment of TRBD1 cannot be checked, as there is no DNA. The CDR3 contains 15 residues. CDR1 and CDR2 (germline): GTSNPN, SVGIG (reference sequence). Based on the CDR3 plus reference TRBV30 and TRBJ1-5, the full variable domain is SQTIHQWPATLVQPVGSPLSLECTVEGTSNPNLYWYRQAAGRGLQLLFYSVGIGQISSEVPQNLSASRPQDRQFILSSKKLLLSDSGFYLCAWKRGEGAQEPQHFGDGTRLSIL.